The rows below give T cell receptor beta chains drawn from one sample of a study of cytomegalovirus exposure and HLA in healthy donors. Sequencing used immunoSEQ multiplex PCR; TCRdb keeps in-frame clones, though not all of them. The sample holds 200,000 or so clones, 75% to 85% seen once. Sequencing used PBMCs. The receptors here all came from a woman younger than 30 in good health and CMV-seropositive. CDR3s include the opening cysteine and the closing phenylalanine or tryptophan. Clone size is shown for a subset of rows, as once, few, many or a class of expanded clone.

. TRBV19 CASSMRPQVGNTIYF
. TRBV2 CASSGTQINYGYTF
. TRBV5-6 CASRREHTEAFF
. TRBV28 CASSLGGTGDAEAFF
. TRBV14 CASSPSGTGPEQYF
. TRBV5-4 CASSPTGLNTEAFF
. TRBV4-2 CASSQGGRNTEAFF
. TRBV6-5 CASSSTGLEQYF
few TRBV7-2 CASSLAGGVNTGELFF
once TRBV6-5 CASSTDRGGNQPQHF
. TRBV7-9 CASSLGQGSNTEAFF
few TRBV5-6 CASRQGLAVPYEQYF
. TRBV6-5 CASSTGQEYNEQFF
. TRBV11-2 CASSSPDRPNSPLHF
. TRBV10-3 CAISGWTSGGDLTGELFF
. TRBV19 CASTGHDNQPQHF
. TRBV14 CASSQPRRGQETQYF
. TRBV19 CASSPQAGGLETQYF
once TRBV29-1 CSFSDRSSGNTIYF
. TRBV7-9 CSSSIEEVTNSPLHF
. TRBV5-1 CASSFTGISGNTIYF
few TRBV4-1 CASSQDGTARTGELFF
. TRBV7-3 CASTNWGRGVGQPQHF
once TRBV9 CASSERGQGVGNTIYF
. TRBV7-9 CASSVGGAEKLFF
. TRBV28 CASSKLIGDSVETQYF
. TRBV15 CATSRDLDRGAYEQYF
. TRBV6-6 CASSSGTVGYTF
. TRBV19 CASSNYLIGQGAFF
. TRBV19 CASGGAWSPLHF
. TRBV21-1 CASSKHRAEERQPQHF
. TRBV19 CASSIVVGRTDTQYF
. TRBV13 CASSNMNTEAFF
. TRBV27 CASSPTPLRGYTF
. TRBV5-6 CASSSTPGSYEQYF
once TRBV19 CASSIGGAQVAIQYF
. TRBV5-4 CASSLGPPKSRAKNIQYF
. TRBV6-1 CASTVLRPLDQPQHF
. TRBV27 CASSLTYTGGEAFF
. TRBV5-5 CASSSVVRLNSPLHF
. TRBV4-1 CASSQDPGNEQFF
. TRBV21-1 CASSRYTKSTGELFF
. TRBV28 CASSSQGETQYF
. TRBV15 CATSRDGGASYNEQFF
. TRBV6-1 CASSGDSGSNNEQFF
. TRBV9 CASRVDGGYPATGELFF
. TRBV28 CASSPPGQNYGYTF
. TRBV5-1 CASSFGTGGQETQYF
. TRBV5-1 CASSPLAGGLMGQYF